This T cell receptor beta chain was recorded in a study of blood T cell repertoires in COVID-19. The germline CDR1 and CDR2 sequences are MNHNS and SASEGT. CDR3 length: 17 residues. V trimming: 2 bases; J trimming: 3 bases; junction bases outside the gene matches: 9. TCRdb's copy holds only in-frame clones and misses some; the assay was immunoSEQ multiplex PCR. This sample has 150,000 to 200,000 clones, with 70% to 90% found just once. The rearrangement links TRBV6-1 to TRBJ2-2; 7 bases match TRBD2. Sequencing input: PBMCs or T cells enriched from blood (not recorded which). This clonotype originated in a woman aged 40 to 50 in a cohort exposed to, infected with or recovered from COVID-19 (not recorded which). In DNA, the CDR3 is TGTGCCAGCAGTGAAAGCCAGGGAGGGGCCCACACCGGGGAGCTGTTTTTT. The encoded protein is CASSESQGGAHTGELFF.